This T cell receptor beta chain was documented in a study of metastatic and nonmetastatic thyroid tumors. Overall study context: A comparison of repertoires was made across blood and tumor or nodule tissue from malignant and benign thyroid patients.

J lost 6 bases, V lost 4 bases, and 8 bases had no gene match. CDR1 is KGHSH, CDR2 LQKENI, per germline. This CDR3 has 15 amino acids. Concerning this clone itself: Its specificity is unknown.

Study-level findings and limits: Compared with benign nodules, malignant thyroid tumors were reported to have significantly higher TCR beta diversity in both blood and tumor.

With MiXCR, TCRdb called clones anew from the PCR reads. Of around 3,500 clones listed, less than 40% are singletons. None of the patients had undergone any treatment ahead of thyroid surgery. Material: adjacent normal tissue. This TCR was recovered from a male donor with papillary thyroid cancer or a benign thyroid nodule (not recorded which). Some clones in this sample may be carry-over from other donors' samples. This chain uses TRBV18 with TRBJ1-5; TRBD1 aligns across 8 bases. The CDR3 DNA reads as TGTGCCAGCTCACTGGGGTACAGGGGGAGTCAGCCCCAGCATTTT. It is translated as CASSLGYRGSQPQHF. Drawing the rest from reference TRBV18 and TRBJ1-5, the complete variable domain is NAGVMQNPRHLVRRRGQEARLRCSPMKGHSHVYWYRQLPEEGLKFMVYLQKENIIDESGMPKERFSAEFPKEGPSILRIQQVVRGDSAAYFCASSLGYRGSQPQHFGDGTRLSIL.